What follows are 30 T cell receptor beta chains derived from one specimen sequenced in a study of T cell repertoires in cytomegalovirus infection. A single record per CDR3 protein comes from TCRdb applying MiXCR to the reads. Here the sample spans over 300,000 distinct CDR3 sequences, roughly a sixth being singletons. Sequencing used PBMCs. The source is a human donor in good health (CMV status not recorded). Some clones in this sample may be carry-over from other donors' samples.

This clonotype was picked up many times. V is TRBV12-3 or TRBV12-4 and J is TRBJ1-1, with a weak D call TRBD1 (6 bases). The CDR3 extends over 13 amino acids. Deletions cut 6 bases from V and 5 bases from J, with 13 bases between. The CDR3 bases are TGTGCCAGCAGCTCCGACAGGAGTACTGAAGCTTTCTTT. Its protein is CASSSDRSTEAFF.

On this clonotype: The CDR3 carries no conserved terminal phenylalanine or tryptophan, so it likely arises from a read error. The DNA is left out, because the CDR3 cannot be placed on it with certainty; the CDR3 is given as TCRdb lists it. The rearrangement links TRBV6-6 to TRBJ2-5; the table's D call, TRBD1, has no DNA check behind it. The CDR3 spans 12 amino acids, including both terminal residues. Germline V gene sequence: CDR1 MNHNY, CDR2 SVGAGI (reference sequence). The CDR3 loop reads CASSRSQGGGYL.

CDR3: CASSPGGVWGYTF. CDR3 DNA sequence: TGTGCCAGCAGCCCGGGAGGGGTTTGGGGCTACACCTTC. The chain couples TRBV12-3 or TRBV12-4 to TRBJ1-2; possible D gene TRBD1, 5 bases. The V and J ends lost 6 bases and 8 bases respectively, with 16 bases between them. The CDR3 is 13 amino acids.

V usage is TRBV5-1 and J usage is TRBJ1-3; D is undetermined. V lost 1 base and J 4 bases, leaving 12 bases between the germline ends. The CDR3 runs 15 residues. Germline V gives CDR1 SGHRS, CDR2 YFSETQ. The CDR3 DNA follows: TGCGCCAGCAGCTTGTCTCCGACCCTCGGAAACACCATATATTTT. It translates to CASSLSPTLGNTIYF.

The sample holds a few counts of this clonotype. This sequence joins TRBV6-2 or TRBV6-3 and TRBJ1-5; D might be TRBD1 (6 bases). The CDR3 sequence is 14 residues long. Trimming stripped 5 bases from V and 5 bases from J, with 13 bases between. From germline, CDR1 is MNHEY and CDR2 SVGEGT. In DNA, the CDR3 is TGTGCCAGCAGTGCTTACAGGGTTGATCAGCCCCAGCATTTT. It translates to CASSAYRVDQPQHF.

This clonotype turned up a few times. The chain is built from TRBV18 and TRBJ2-3, with 9 bases that match TRBD2. The J segment lost 0 bases and the V segment lost 3 bases, leaving 7 bases of the junction unmatched. Per germline, CDR1 KGHSH and CDR2 LQKENI. This CDR3 region has 17 residues. The DNA of the CDR3 is TGTGCCAGCTCACCCCGCGGGGGGGCCTCGAGCACAGATACGCAGTATTTT. Protein product: CASSPRGGASSTDTQYF.

V is TRBV12-3 or TRBV12-4 and J is TRBJ1-3; D perhaps matches TRBD1 (5 bases). The V end lost 7 bases, the J end lost 0 bases, and 10 bases lay between the germline ends. The CDR3 contains 14 residues. CDR3 in DNA: TGTGCCAGCATCTACAGGCTCTCTGGAAACACCATATATTTT. As protein: CASIYRLSGNTIYF.

The chain joins TRBV11-3 to TRBJ2-1; D ambiguous. V lost 5 bases and J lost 12, with 23 bases in between. Germline V gene lookup returns CDR1 SGHNT and CDR2 YENEEA. There are 15 residues in the CDR3. The CDR3 DNA is TGTGCCAGCAGCCCCACCGGGCACGGGCCAAGGTCGCAGTTCTTC. It specifies CASSPTGHGPRSQFF.

This clonotype was detected ten times or more. The J gene is TRBJ1-3, the V gene TRBV7-2; 9 bases fit TRBD1. This CDR3 spans 16 amino acids. With 0 bases clipped from V and 0 bases from J, the junction kept 0 bases outside the gene matches. Looked up from germline, CDR1 is SGHTA and CDR2 is FQGNSA. The CDR3 spells CASSLATGGSGNTIYF. DNA for the CDR3: TGTGCCAGCAGCTTAGCGACAGGGGGCTCTGGAAACACCATATATTTT.

The chain has TRBV20-1 and TRBJ2-3; 7 bases align to TRBD1. From germline, CDR1 is DFQATT and CDR2 SNEGSKA (reference sequence). Trimming took 5 bases from V and 2 from J; bases not matched to a gene: 13. The length of the CDR3 is 16 residues. CDR3: CSAPDTTGAITDTQYF. CDR3 in DNA: TGCAGTGCTCCCGACACCACAGGGGCGATCACAGATACGCAGTATTTT.

This clonotype appeared many times. The chain joins TRBV7-7 to TRBJ2-5, with 9 bases aligning to TRBD1. This CDR3 has 14 amino acids. Germline V CDR1 and CDR2: SSHAT, FNYEAQ (reference sequence). This CDR3 reads CASGPGTGYETQYF. DNA of the CDR3: TGTGCTAGCGGTCCCGGGACAGGGTATGAGACCCAGTACTTC.

This clonotype was seen ten or more times. The rearrangement uses TRBV7-2 and TRBJ1-3; TRBD1 is a possible D gene (6 bases). Germline lookup yields CDR1 SGHTA and CDR2 FQGNSA. This CDR3 spans 15 amino acids. With 2 bases removed from V and 0 bases from J, the gap between germline ends came to 8 bases. CDR3 sequence: CASSLQTGSGNTIYF. CDR3 sequence (DNA): TGTGCCAGCAGCTTACAGACAGGCTCTGGAAACACCATATATTTT.

This clonotype was observed many times. The V and J genes are TRBV7-2 and TRBJ2-7, with D possibly matching TRBD1 (5 bases). From germline, CDR1 is SGHTA and CDR2 FQGNSA. Trimming cost V 4 bases and J 7 bases, with 14 bases left between them. There are 13 residues in the CDR3. This chain's CDR3 is CASSYQGLGEQYF. The DNA for the CDR3 is TGTGCCAGCAGCTACCAGGGTTTAGGGGAGCAGTACTTC. The whole variable domain, remainder taken from reference TRBV7-2 and TRBJ2-7, is GAGVSQSPSNKVTEKGKDVELRCDPISGHTALYWYRQSLGQGLEFLIYFQGNSAPDKSGLPSDRFSAERTGGSVSTLTIQRTQQEDSAVYLCASSYQGLGEQYFGPGTRLTVT.

The V and J genes are TRBV29-1 and TRBJ2-2, with TRBD1 identical over 10 bases. The V and J ends lost 7 bases and 6 bases, in that order; junction bases with no gene match: 11. The CDR3 is 15 amino acids. CDR1 is SQVTM, CDR2 ANQGSEA, per germline. CDR3 coding DNA: TGCAGCGCCCTCTTCGACAGGGGGCTTGCCGGGGAGCTGTTTTTT. Protein sequence: CSALFDRGLAGELFF.

The chain combines TRBV24-1 with TRBJ2-1; TRBD2 aligns across 10 bases. The CDR3 is 17 amino acids. The V and J ends lost 2 bases and 6 bases, in that order; junction bases with no gene match: 9. The germline CDR1 and CDR2 sequences are KGHDR and SFDVKD. In DNA, the CDR3 is TGTGCCACCAGTGATTCCGCGGCTAGCGGGGGACGCAATGAGCAGTTCTTC. Amino acids: CATSDSAASGGRNEQFF.

This chain links TRBV20-1 with TRBJ1-5; a weak D match, TRBD1 (6 bases). V lost 3 bases, J lost 6 bases, and 21 bases lay in between. The CDR3 is made up of 16 amino acids. The germline V gene encodes CDR1 DFQATT and CDR2 SNEGSKA (reference sequence). The CDR3 protein is CSASLQGFGSSQPQHF. The CDR3 DNA reads as TGCAGTGCTAGTCTTCAGGGGTTCGGGTCAAGTCAGCCCCAGCATTTT.

This clonotype showed up just once. The chain carries TRBV28 and TRBJ1-2; D might be TRBD1 (6 bases). Germline lookup yields CDR1 MDHEN and CDR2 SYDVKM. The CDR3 totals 12 residues. Trimming stripped 2 bases from V and 11 bases from J, with 12 bases between. CDR3 in DNA: TGTGCCAGCAGTTTACCCCCAGGGGAGTACACCTTC. The encoded protein is CASSLPPGEYTF.

The rearrangement links TRBV20-1 to TRBJ2-3; D is uncertain. This CDR3 is built from 14 residues. Germline loops: CDR1 DFQATT, CDR2 SNEGSKA (reference sequence). V was clipped by 3 bases and J by 0 bases, with 10 bases between them. The chain's CDR3 is CSASSWGSTDTQYF. CDR3 bases: TGCAGTGCTAGCTCTTGGGGTAGCACAGATACGCAGTATTTT.

This clonotype turned up a few times. The rearrangement joins TRBV28 to TRBJ1-5; possibly TRBD1 for D (6 bases). From germline, CDR1 is MDHEN and CDR2 SYDVKM. The V end was cut by 8 bases, the J end by 0 bases, with 11 bases between. CDR3 size: 14 residues. The CDR3 coding sequence is TGTGCCAGCGTCAGGGGATCTAGCAATCAGCCCCAGCATTTT. As protein: CASVRGSSNQPQHF.

The chain has TRBV2 and TRBJ2-5; TRBD2 matches 7 bases. With V trimmed by 0 bases and J by 2 bases, 6 bases remained unmatched. The CDR3 loop spans 16 amino acids. CDR1 is SNHLY and CDR2 is FYNNEI in the germline V gene. This CDR3 reads CASSEALLAEQETQYF. CDR3 sequence (DNA): TGTGCCAGCAGTGAAGCGCTCCTAGCGGAACAAGAGACCCAGTACTTC.

The table lists this clonotype with many counts. This chain uses TRBV6-5 with TRBJ1-6; TRBD1 might be the D (5 bases). With 1 base removed from V and 7 bases from J, the gap between germline ends came to 14 bases. The CDR3 consists of 16 residues. CDR1 is MNHEY, CDR2 SVGAGI, per germline. CDR3 bases: TGTGCCAGCAGTTACTTGGGGCGGTTCAGCAATTCACCCCTCCACTTT. Its protein is CASSYLGRFSNSPLHF.

This clonotype occurred a few times. V is TRBV12-3 or TRBV12-4 and J is TRBJ1-1; D gene unclear. The V end lost 0 bases, the J end lost 6 bases, and 11 bases lay between the germline ends. CDR3 length equals 14 residues. Here the CDR3 reads CASSLALLGAEAFF. The DNA for the CDR3 is TGTGCCAGCAGTTTAGCGCTCCTGGGAGCTGAAGCTTTCTTT.

This clonotype came up many times. V and J are TRBV28 and TRBJ1-4; D is unresolved. This CDR3 has 14 residues. V was pared by 3 bases and J by 2 bases, with 7 bases between. Germline V gene lookup returns CDR1 MDHEN and CDR2 SYDVKM. The CDR3 coding sequence is TGTGCCAGCAGTTTGAGCGGTACTAATGAAAAACTGTTTTTT. It codes for CASSLSGTNEKLFF.

The rearrangement joins TRBV7-9 to TRBJ1-1; 10 nucleotides line up with TRBD1. Germline V lookup: CDR1 SEHNR, CDR2 FQNEAQ (reference sequence). J was trimmed by 5 bases and V by 5 bases; bases with no gene match: 20. This CDR3 is 19 amino acids long. The CDR3 region has the DNA TGTGCCAGCAGCGCCATCGGATCGACAGGGGGCAAGTTTGAGACTGAAGCTTTCTTT. The encoded protein is CASSAIGSTGGKFETEAFF.

This rearrangement joins TRBV6-1 to TRBJ2-5; no clear D gene. The V gene's germline CDR1 is MNHNS and CDR2 SASEGT. V lost 4 bases and J 3 bases, leaving 9 bases between the germline ends. The CDR3 covers 13 residues. This CDR3 reads CASSATREETQYF. The CDR3 DNA reads TGTGCCAGCAGTGCTACTCGGGAAGAGACCCAGTACTTC.

The V gene is TRBV4-2, the J gene TRBJ2-1, with D perhaps assigned TRBD1 or TRBD2 (5 bases each). V gave up 3 bases and J gave up 3 bases, with 12 bases separating them. CDR3 length: 15 amino acids. Germline V gene lookup returns CDR1 LGHNA and CDR2 YNFKEQ. CDR3 in amino acids: CASSQRDGDYNEQFF. The CDR3 coding sequence is TGTGCCAGCAGCCAGAGGGACGGGGACTACAATGAGCAGTTCTTC.

The rearrangement links TRBV4-2 to TRBJ1-2; TRBD1 agrees at 11 bases. The trim removed 0 bases at V and 5 bases at J, leaving 5 bases unmatched. The germline V gene has CDR1 LGHNA and CDR2 YNFKEQ. CDR3 length: 16 residues. This chain's CDR3 is CASSQEGDRGKYGYTF. CDR3 bases: TGTGCCAGCAGCCAAGAGGGGGACAGGGGGAAATATGGCTACACCTTC.

This chain connects TRBV20-1 to TRBJ1-3; D is unresolved. Germline V CDR1 and CDR2: DFQATT, SNEGSKA (reference sequence). V was cut by 1 base and J by 0 bases, with 13 bases left in between. This CDR3 spans 16 amino acids. The CDR3 bases are TGCAGTGCTAGAGCCGCCGACGTCAGCTCTGGAAACACCATATATTTT. It encodes CSARAADVSSGNTIYF.

V is TRBV20-1 and J is TRBJ1-1, with unresolved D. The CDR3 has 13 residues. Germline-derived CDR1 and CDR2 are DFQATT and SNEGSKA (reference sequence). Trimming pared 5 bases from V and 3 bases from J, leaving 13 bases between. The CDR3 nucleotides read TGCAGTGCTGCCCAGACGGTATACACTGAAGCTTTCTTT. Protein product: CSAAQTVYTEAFF.

This clonotype was detected a few times. The chain is built from TRBV5-6 and TRBJ1-1, with 11 bases aligning to TRBD1. The CDR3 contains 15 residues. Germline loops: CDR1 SGHDT, CDR2 YYEEEE. V lost 2 bases, J lost 6 bases, and 6 bases stayed unmatched. CDR3 in DNA: TGTGCCAGCAGCTTAGCCGGGACAGGGGGAGCTGAAGCTTTCTTT. It encodes CASSLAGTGGAEAFF. Together with reference TRBV5-6 and TRBJ1-1, the CDR3 gives the full variable domain: DAGVTQSPTHLIKTRGQQVTLRCSPKSGHDTVSWYQQALGQGPQFIFQYYEEEERQRGNFPDRFSGHQFPNYSSELNVNALLLGDSALYLCASSLAGTGGAEAFFGQGTRLTVV.